This T cell receptor beta chain was captured by sequencing in a study of T-cell reconstitution after alpha-beta-depleted transplantation in children. This clonotype was observed at least ten times. This CDR3 has 14 residues. V lost 5 bases to trimming and J lost 5 bases; unmatched junction nucleotides: 4. The germline V gene encodes CDR1 SNHLY and CDR2 FYNNEI. Unique molecular identifiers featured in how the TCRbeta library was prepared. TCRdb ran MiXCR on the PCR reads and lists one entry per CDR3 protein. Of approximately 88,000 distinct CDR3 sequences listed, 9.5% to 15% are singletons. The TCR sequence derives from a human donor who donated a stem cell graft to a child with inherited bone marrow failure. The J gene is TRBJ2-3, the V gene TRBV2; TRBD1 matches 10 bases. This material consisted of PBMCs from the stem cell graft donor, taken from the stem cell graft. The CDR3 DNA follows: TGTGCCAGCAGTTATGACAGGGGGCAAGATACGCAGTATTTT. Its translation: CASSYDRGQDTQYF. Full variable domain (rest looked up from reference TRBV2 and TRBJ2-3): EPEVTQTPSHQVTQMGQEVILRCVPISNHLYFYWYRQILGQKVEFLVSFYNNEISEKSEIFDDQFSVERPDGSNFTLKIRSTKLEDSAMYFCASSYDRGQDTQYFGPGTRLTVL.